This TCR beta chain was profiled in a study of spatial heterogeneity in lung cancer. Background on the study: Each distinct TCR and UMI combination averaged more than ten appearances in raw reads. Study-level findings and limits: Expanded intratumoral alpha and beta TCR counts tracked tumor mutation counts.

This CDR3 region has 14 residues. The V end was cut by 5 bases, the J end by 5 bases, with 12 bases between. Germline-derived CDR1 and CDR2 are SEHNR and FQNEAQ (reference sequence). A note on this clonotype: Its antigen is unidentified.

In TCRdb, the 5' RACE reads were re-called with MiXCR into one record per CDR3 protein. The sample yields 6,500 to 9,000 distinct CDR3 sequences, about 20% seen once. Time point noted: sample taken at primary tumor resection. A total of under 80 untreated early-stage non-small cell lung cancer patients served as donors. In each case, whole RNA from tumor, nontumor lung or frozen PBMC was sequenced unsorted. The source of this sequence is a female donor with early-stage non-small cell lung cancer. V is TRBV7-9 and J is TRBJ2-2; no definite D call. Source: lung tumor tissue, taken at surgery. Written as DNA, the CDR3 is TGTGCCAGCAGCCCTATGACCGAAACCGGGGAGCTGTTTTTT. This codes for CASSPMTETGELFF.